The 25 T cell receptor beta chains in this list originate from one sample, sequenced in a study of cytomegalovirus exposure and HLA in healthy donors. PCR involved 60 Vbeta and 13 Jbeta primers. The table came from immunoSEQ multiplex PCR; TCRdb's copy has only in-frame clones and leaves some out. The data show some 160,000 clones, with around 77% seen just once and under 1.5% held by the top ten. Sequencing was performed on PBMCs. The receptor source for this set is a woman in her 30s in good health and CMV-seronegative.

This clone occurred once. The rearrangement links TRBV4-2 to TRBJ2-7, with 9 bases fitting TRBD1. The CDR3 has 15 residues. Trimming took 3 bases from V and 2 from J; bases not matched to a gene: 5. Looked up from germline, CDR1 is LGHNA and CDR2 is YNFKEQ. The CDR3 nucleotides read TGTGCCAGCAGCCACCGGGACAGGGAGCCCTACGAGCAGTACTTC. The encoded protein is CASSHRDREPYEQYF.

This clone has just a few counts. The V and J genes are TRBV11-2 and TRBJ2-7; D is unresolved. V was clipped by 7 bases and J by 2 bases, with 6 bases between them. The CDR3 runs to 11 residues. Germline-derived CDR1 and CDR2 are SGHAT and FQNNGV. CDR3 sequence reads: CASTRAYEQYF. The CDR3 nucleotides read TGTGCCAGCACCCGGGCCTACGAGCAGTACTTC.

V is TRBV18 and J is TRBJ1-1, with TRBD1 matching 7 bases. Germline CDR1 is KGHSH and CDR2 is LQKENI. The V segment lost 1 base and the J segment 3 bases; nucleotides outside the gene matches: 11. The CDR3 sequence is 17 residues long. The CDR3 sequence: CASSPLFSGTGDTEAFF. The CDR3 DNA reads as TGTGCCAGCTCACCACTCTTCTCGGGTACAGGGGACACTGAAGCTTTCTTT. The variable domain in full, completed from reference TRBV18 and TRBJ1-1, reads NAGVMQNPRHLVRRRGQEARLRCSPMKGHSHVYWYRQLPEEGLKFMVYLQKENIIDESGMPKERFSAEFPKEGPSILRIQQVVRGDSAAYFCASSPLFSGTGDTEAFFGQGTRLTVV.

The CDR3 coding sequence is TGTGCCAGCAGGGACAGACAGTTAAATAATTCACCCCTCCACTTT. Protein: CASRDRQLNNSPLHF. The chain combines TRBV6-1 with TRBJ1-6, with D tentatively TRBD1 (6 bases). Trimming removed 6 bases at V and 5 bases at J, with 14 bases between. CDR1 and CDR2 (germline): MNHNS, SASEGT. This CDR3 is built from 15 residues.

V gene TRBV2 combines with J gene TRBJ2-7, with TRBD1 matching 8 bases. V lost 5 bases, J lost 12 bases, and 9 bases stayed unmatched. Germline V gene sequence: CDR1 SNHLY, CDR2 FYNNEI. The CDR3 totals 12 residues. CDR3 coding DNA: TGTGCCAGCAGTCCCGCCGGACAGGGAACGTACTTC. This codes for CASSPAGQGTYF.

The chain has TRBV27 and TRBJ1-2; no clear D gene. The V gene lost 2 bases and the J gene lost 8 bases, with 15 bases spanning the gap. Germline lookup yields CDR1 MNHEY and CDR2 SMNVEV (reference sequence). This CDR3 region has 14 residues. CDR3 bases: TGTGCCAGCAGTTTAATACCCGGGGTCGTAGGCTACACCTTC. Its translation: CASSLIPGVVGYTF.

The CDR3 here is CASMVGAGGPQETQYF. The CDR3 DNA follows: TGTGCCAGCATGGTGGGAGCGGGGGGCCCTCAAGAGACCCAGTACTTC. This chain links TRBV9 with TRBJ2-5, with 9 bases fitting TRBD2. Germline loops: CDR1 SGDLS, CDR2 YYNGEE. Losses at the gene ends were 6 bases for V and 2 bases for J; bases not matched to a gene: 11. CDR3 length equals 16 residues.

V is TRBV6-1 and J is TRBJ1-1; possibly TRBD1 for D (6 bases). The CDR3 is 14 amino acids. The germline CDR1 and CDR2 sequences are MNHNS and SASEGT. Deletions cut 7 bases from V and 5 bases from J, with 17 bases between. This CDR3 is CASTPGGAWTEAFF. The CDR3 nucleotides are TGTGCCAGCACTCCGGGGGGGGCTTGGACTGAAGCTTTCTTT.

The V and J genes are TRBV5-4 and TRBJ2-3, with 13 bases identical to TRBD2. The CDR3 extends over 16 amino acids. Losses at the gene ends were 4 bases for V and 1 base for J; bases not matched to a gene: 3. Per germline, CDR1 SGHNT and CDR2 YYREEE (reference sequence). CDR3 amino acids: CASSAGLAGGTDTQYF. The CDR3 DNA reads TGTGCCAGCAGCGCCGGACTAGCGGGGGGCACAGATACGCAGTATTTT.

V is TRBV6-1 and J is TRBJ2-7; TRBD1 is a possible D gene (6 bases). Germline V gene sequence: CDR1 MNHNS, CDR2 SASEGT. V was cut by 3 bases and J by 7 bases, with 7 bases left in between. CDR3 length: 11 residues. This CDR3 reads CASSDQGEQYF. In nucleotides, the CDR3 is TGTGCCAGCAGTGACCAGGGGGAGCAGTACTTC.

The CDR3 spells CASSIKGARGYTF. CDR3 bases: TGTGCCAGTAGTATAAAGGGGGCGCGAGGCTACACCTTC. The gene calls are TRBV19 and TRBJ1-2, with 7 bases aligning to TRBD1. V was pared by 2 bases and J by 8 bases, with 5 bases of the junction left unmatched. CDR3 length: 13 amino acids. Looked up from germline, CDR1 is LNHDA and CDR2 is SQIVND (reference sequence).

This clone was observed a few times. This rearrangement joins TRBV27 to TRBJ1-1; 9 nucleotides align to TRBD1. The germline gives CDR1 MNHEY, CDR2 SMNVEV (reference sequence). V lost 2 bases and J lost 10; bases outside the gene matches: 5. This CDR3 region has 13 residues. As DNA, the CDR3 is TGTGCCAGCAGTTTAAATAGACAGGGGGTAGCTTTCTTT. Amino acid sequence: CASSLNRQGVAFF.

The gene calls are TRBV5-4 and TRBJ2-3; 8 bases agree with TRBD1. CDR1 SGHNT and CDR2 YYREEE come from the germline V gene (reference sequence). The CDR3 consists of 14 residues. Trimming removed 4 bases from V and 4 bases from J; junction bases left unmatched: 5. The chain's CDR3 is CASSPRTGSDTQYF. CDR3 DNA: TGTGCCAGCAGCCCGCGGACAGGGTCAGATACGCAGTATTTT.

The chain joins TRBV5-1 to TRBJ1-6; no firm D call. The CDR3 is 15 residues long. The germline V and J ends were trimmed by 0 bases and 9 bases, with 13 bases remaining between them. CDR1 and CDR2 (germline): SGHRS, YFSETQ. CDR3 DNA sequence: TGCGCCAGCAGCTTGGCCCTTGAGGGTTCTTCACCCCTCCACTTT. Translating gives CASSLALEGSSPLHF.

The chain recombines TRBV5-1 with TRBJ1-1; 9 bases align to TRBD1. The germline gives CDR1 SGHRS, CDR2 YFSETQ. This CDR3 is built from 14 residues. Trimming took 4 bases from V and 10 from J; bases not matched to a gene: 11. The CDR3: CASSVGTGSIGAFF. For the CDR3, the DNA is TGCGCCAGCAGCGTCGGGACAGGGTCGATAGGAGCTTTCTTT.

This chain's CDR3 is CASSKTGALSGNTIYF. CDR3 DNA sequence: TGTGCCAGCAGTAAGACAGGGGCCCTCTCTGGAAACACCATATATTTT. The chain joins TRBV28 to TRBJ1-3; 8 nucleotides match TRBD1. V shed 5 bases and J 0 bases; nucleotides not matched to a gene: 6. The germline V gene has CDR1 MDHEN and CDR2 SYDVKM. This CDR3 spans 16 amino acids. Full variable domain (missing parts from reference TRBV28 and TRBJ1-3): DVKVTQSSRYLVKRTGEKVFLECVQDMDHENMFWYRQDPGLGLRLIYFSYDVKMKEKGDIPEGYSVSREKKERFSLILESASTNQTSMYLCASSKTGALSGNTIYFGEGSWLTVV.

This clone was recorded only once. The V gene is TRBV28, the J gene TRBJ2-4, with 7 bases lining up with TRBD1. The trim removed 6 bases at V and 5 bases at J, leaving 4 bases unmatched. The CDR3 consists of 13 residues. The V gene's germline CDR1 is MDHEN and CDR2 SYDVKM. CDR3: CASRIDRENIQYF. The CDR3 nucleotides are TGTGCCAGCAGGATCGACAGGGAAAACATTCAGTACTTC.

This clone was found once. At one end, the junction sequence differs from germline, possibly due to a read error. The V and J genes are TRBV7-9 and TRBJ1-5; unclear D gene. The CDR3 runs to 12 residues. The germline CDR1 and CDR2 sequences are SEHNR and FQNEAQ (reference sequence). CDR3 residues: CSSSLDAMTQHF. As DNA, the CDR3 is TGTTCCAGCAGCTTAGATGCGATGACCCAGCATTTT.

CDR3 in amino acids: CASSLLDNEQYF. The CDR3 DNA reads TGTGCCAGCAGCCTACTAGATAACGAGCAGTACTTC. The chain couples TRBV5-4 to TRBJ2-5; perhaps TRBD2 as D (5 bases). The better agreement between TRBJ2-7 and the DNA end casts doubt on the J call. CDR3 length: 12 residues. Germline CDR1 and CDR2: SGHNT and YYREEE (reference sequence).

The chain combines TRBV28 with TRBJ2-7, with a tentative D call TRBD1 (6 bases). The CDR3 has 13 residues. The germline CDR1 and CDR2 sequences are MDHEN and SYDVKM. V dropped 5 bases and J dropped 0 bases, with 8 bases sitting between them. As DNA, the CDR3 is TGTGCCAGCAGTACAGGGAGCTCCTACGAGCAGTACTTC. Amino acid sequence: CASSTGSSYEQYF.

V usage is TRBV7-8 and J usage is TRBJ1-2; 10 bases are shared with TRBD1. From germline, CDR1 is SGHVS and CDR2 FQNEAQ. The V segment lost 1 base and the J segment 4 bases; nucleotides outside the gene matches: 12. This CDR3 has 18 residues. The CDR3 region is CASSLGPPGTGALYGYTF. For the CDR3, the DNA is TGTGCCAGCAGCTTAGGCCCTCCAGGGACAGGGGCACTCTATGGCTACACCTTC.

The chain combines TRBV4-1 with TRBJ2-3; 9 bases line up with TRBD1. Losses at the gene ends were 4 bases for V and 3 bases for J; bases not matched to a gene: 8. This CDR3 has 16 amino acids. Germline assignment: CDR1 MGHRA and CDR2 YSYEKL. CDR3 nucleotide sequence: TGCGCCAGCAGCCGAACTGACAGGGGGGCGACAGATACGCAGTATTTT. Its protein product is CASSRTDRGATDTQYF.

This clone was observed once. The CDR3 region has the DNA TGTGCCAGCAGCTTAGGCGTGGGGGCCCCCTACGAGCAGTACTTC. This sequence encodes CASSLGVGAPYEQYF. The rearrangement links TRBV11-1 to TRBJ2-7; a possible D gene is TRBD1 (6 bases). Germline V lookup: CDR1 SGHAT, CDR2 FQDESV (reference sequence). This CDR3 is 15 amino acids long. Trimming took 1 base from V and 2 from J, leaving 12 bases between them.

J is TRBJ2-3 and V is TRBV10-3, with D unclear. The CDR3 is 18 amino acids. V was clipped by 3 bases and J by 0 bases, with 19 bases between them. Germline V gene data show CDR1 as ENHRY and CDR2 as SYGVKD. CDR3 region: CAISDTIITMTSTDTQYF. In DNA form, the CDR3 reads TGTGCCATCAGTGACACAATCATCACGATGACTAGCACAGATACGCAGTATTTT.

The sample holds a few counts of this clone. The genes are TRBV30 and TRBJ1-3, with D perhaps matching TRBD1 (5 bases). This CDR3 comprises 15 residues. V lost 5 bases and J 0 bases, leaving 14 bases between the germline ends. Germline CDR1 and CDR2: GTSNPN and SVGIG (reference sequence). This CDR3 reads CAWGRGTNSGNTIYF. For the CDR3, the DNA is TGTGCCTGGGGTCGGGGGACCAACTCTGGAAACACCATATATTTT.